The subject of this entry is one TCR beta chain. Its antigen is currently unknown. The data belong to a study of T cell responses to AZD1222 COVID-19 vaccine. Study-wide findings and caveats: At study baseline, merely six AZD1222 recipients were seropositive. Donor demographics were predominantly white British with a female majority; clonal diversity may be underestimated.

The assay was immunoSEQ multiplex PCR, and TCRdb's table has in-frame clones only and misses some. The sample includes 70,000 to 100,000 clones, approximately 85% of them seen just once. The CDR3 length is 13 residues. The V end lost 4 bases, the J end lost 7 bases, and 11 bases lay between the germline ends. Pooling was applied to second doses at about 4 or about 12 weeks. The sample here was peripheral blood, taken 28 days after the second AZD1222 dose. The chain links TRBV23-1 to TRBJ2-1, with D maybe TRBD2 (5 bases). TRBV23-1 is placed among ORFs of uncertain function. The clonotype originates from an adult who received the AZD1222 COVID-19 vaccine. This chain's CDR3 is CASSLGNQNEQFF. The DNA for the CDR3 is TGCGCCAGCAGTCTCGGGAATCAGAATGAGCAGTTCTTC.